Detailed here is one TCR beta chain. Its antigen is currently unknown. The second PCR ran about 6 to 12 cycles with a sample-barcoded 5' primer and J-beta primers. Every sample produced at least 2.5 million CDR3-containing paired-end reads. Using its own MiXCR run on the 5' RACE reads, TCRdb lists one record per CDR3 protein. The table includes about 640,000 distinct CDR3 sequences, about 53% detected once. This specimen belongs to a study of blood T cells in healthy people across ages. Study conclusions and caveats: The study could not conclusively compare naive and antigen-experienced cells, given its unsorted PBMCs.

Per the germline V gene, CDR1 is LNHNV and CDR2 is YYDKDF (reference sequence). This CDR3 is built from 17 residues. V was pared by 3 bases and J by 5 bases, with 12 bases of the junction left unmatched. Each donor was a healthy Caucasian individual from Russia, aged roughly 6 to 100. Isolation of PBMCs gave at least 6 million cells per sample. V gene TRBV15 combines with J gene TRBJ2-5, with 10 bases identical to TRBD1. The clonotype originates from a man between 60 and 70 years old in good health. Sequences were obtained from blood. The CDR3 nucleotides are TGTGCCACCAGCAGGAATACCGGGGGACAGGGGCTGGAGACCCAGTACTTC. Amino acid sequence: CATSRNTGGQGLETQYF.